The 23 T cell receptor beta chains below all came from one sample that was sequenced in a study of OX40 agonist ivuxolimab in advanced cancers. Libraries were prepared by immunoSEQ multiplex PCR; TCRdb keeps only in-frame clonotypes and omits some of them. The sample includes about 35,000 clones, approximately 80% seen only once; the top ten take roughly an eighth. Sequenced here: CD4+ or CD8+ T cells sorted from blood, sampled in a trial of the OX40 agonist ivuxolimab. These receptor sequences come from an adult with an advanced solid tumor such as melanoma, head and neck, liver or kidney cancer.

V usage is TRBV5-6 and J usage is TRBJ1-5; D perhaps matches TRBD1 (6 bases). V lost 0 bases and J lost 6, with 13 bases in between. Germline V lookup: CDR1 SGHDT, CDR2 YYEEEE. The length of the CDR3 is 15 residues. The CDR3 protein is CASSLGQGLSQPQHF. CDR3 sequence (DNA): TGTGCCAGCAGCTTGGGTCAGGGGTTGAGTCAGCCCCAGCATTTT.

The CDR3 nucleotides are TGTGCCAGCAGCTTGGTCAGGGGGCAGGGGACTGAAGCTTTCTTT. Its protein product is CASSLVRGQGTEAFF. The chain employs TRBV5-6 and TRBJ1-1, with 8 bases that match TRBD1. This CDR3 region has 15 residues. After removal of 0 bases from V and 5 bases from J, the junction contained 6 bases not matched to a gene. CDR1 SGHDT and CDR2 YYEEEE come from the germline V gene. Supplemented by reference TRBV5-6 and TRBJ1-1, the full variable domain reads DAGVTQSPTHLIKTRGQQVTLRCSPKSGHDTVSWYQQALGQGPQFIFQYYEEEERQRGNFPDRFSGHQFPNYSSELNVNALLLGDSALYLCASSLVRGQGTEAFFGQGTRLTVV.

The chain recombines TRBV5-6 with TRBJ2-1; a possible D gene is TRBD1 (5 bases). The germline gives CDR1 SGHDT, CDR2 YYEEEE. V dropped 0 bases and J dropped 4 bases, with 8 bases sitting between them. The CDR3 consists of 14 residues. The CDR3 spells CASSLDRSYNEQFF. In nucleotides, the CDR3 is TGTGCCAGCAGCTTGGACAGGAGTTACAATGAGCAGTTCTTC.

The chain links TRBV7-2 to TRBJ2-7, with D maybe TRBD2 (6 bases). The germline V gene encodes CDR1 SGHTA and CDR2 FQGNSA. V shed 4 bases and J shed 4 bases, with 11 bases lying between them. This CDR3 has 13 amino acids. DNA of the CDR3: TGTGCCAGCAGCTCCGGGACTGGATACGAGCAGTACTTC. It is translated as CASSSGTGYEQYF.

The CDR3 reads CASSVGRVDTQYF. For the CDR3, the DNA is TGTGCCAGCAGCGTAGGCCGGGTGGATACGCAGTATTTT. This chain connects TRBV9 to TRBJ2-3; D gene unclear. This CDR3 region has 13 residues. Germline lookup yields CDR1 SGDLS and CDR2 YYNGEE. V was clipped by 0 bases and J by 6 bases, with 8 bases between them.

The CDR3 DNA reads TGTGCCAGCAGCGTAGGAGGGGATGAAAAACTGTTTTTT. Translation: CASSVGGDEKLFF. The genes are TRBV9 and TRBJ1-4; D perhaps matches TRBD1 (5 bases). V shed 0 bases and J shed 6 bases, with 6 bases lying between them. The germline V gene has CDR1 SGDLS and CDR2 YYNGEE. CDR3 size: 13 residues.

The chain combines TRBV7-9 with TRBJ2-1; D is uncertain. The V gene's germline CDR1 is SEHNR and CDR2 FQNEAQ (reference sequence). The CDR3 loop spans 14 amino acids. The V gene lost 1 base and the J gene lost 5 bases, with 9 bases spanning the gap. The CDR3 DNA reads as TGTGCCAGCAGCTTAGGCCCAAAAGACAATGAGCAGTTCTTC. It translates to CASSLGPKDNEQFF. The whole variable domain, filled in from reference TRBV7-9 and TRBJ2-1, reads DTGVSQNPRHKITKRGQNVTFRCDPISEHNRLYWYRQTLGQGPEFLTYFQNEAQLEKSRLLSDRFSAERPKGSFSTLEIQRTEQGDSAMYLCASSLGPKDNEQFFGPGTRLTVL.

The V gene is TRBV7-8, the J gene TRBJ2-7; D is ambiguous. Trimming removed 1 base from V and 2 bases from J, with 3 bases in between. Germline CDR1 SGHVS, CDR2 FQNEAQ. This CDR3 has 12 residues. The CDR3 loop reads CASSLGTYEQYF. As DNA, the CDR3 is TGTGCCAGCAGCTTAGGGACCTACGAGCAGTACTTC.

Concerning this clone itself: This same CDR3 is encoded by further DNA sequences in the sample. The V and J genes are TRBV27 and TRBJ2-5; TRBD2 aligns across 13 bases. The germline gives CDR1 MNHEY, CDR2 SMNVEV (reference sequence). V dropped 6 bases and J dropped 1; count of bases not matched to a gene: 2. CDR3 length equals 15 residues. This CDR3 is CASSRLAGGQETQYF. The CDR3, as DNA: TGTGCCAGCAGCCGACTAGCGGGGGGCCAAGAGACCCAGTACTTC.

This clone was observed a few times. V is TRBV5-1 and J is TRBJ2-7, with 11 bases that match TRBD2. There are 15 residues in the CDR3. CDR1 and CDR2 from the germline V gene are SGHRS and YFSETQ. V shed 2 bases and J 3 bases; nucleotides not matched to a gene: 4. CDR3 sequence reads: CASSLGLAGGYEQYF. For the CDR3, the DNA is TGCGCCAGCAGCTTAGGGCTAGCGGGGGGCTACGAGCAGTACTTC.

V usage is TRBV5-4 and J usage is TRBJ2-7; no definite D call. The length of the CDR3 is 11 residues. V was trimmed by 2 bases and J by 6 bases, leaving 6 bases between them. Germline lookup yields CDR1 SGHNT and CDR2 YYREEE (reference sequence). The CDR3 bases are TGTGCCAGCAGCTTCGGTATCGAGCAGTACTTC. Amino acid sequence: CASSFGIEQYF.

CDR3 residues: CASSPVGSNQPQHF. Written as DNA, the CDR3 is TGTGCCAGCAGCCCCGTGGGCAGCAATCAGCCCCAGCATTTT. The chain recombines TRBV7-9 with TRBJ1-5; no firm D call. V gave up 5 bases and J gave up 1 base, with 9 bases separating them. Germline V gene data show CDR1 as SEHNR and CDR2 as FQNEAQ (reference sequence). The CDR3 runs to 14 residues.

V usage is TRBV28 and J usage is TRBJ2-7; tentatively, D is TRBD2 (6 bases). Germline V gene sequence: CDR1 MDHEN, CDR2 SYDVKM. The ends were cut back, 2 bases at V and 2 bases at J, with 7 bases in the middle. The CDR3 is made up of 13 amino acids. The CDR3: CASSLRGTYEQYF. DNA of the CDR3: TGTGCCAGCAGTTTACGGGGGACCTACGAGCAGTACTTC.

Written as DNA, the CDR3 is TGTGCCAGCAGCTTAAGGGGGGTTCCCTACGAGCAGTACTTC. Protein sequence: CASSLRGVPYEQYF. The rearrangement links TRBV7-9 to TRBJ2-7, with D perhaps assigned TRBD1 or TRBD2 (6 bases each). Germline-derived CDR1 and CDR2 are SEHNR and FQNEAQ (reference sequence). V was pared by 2 bases and J by 2 bases, with 10 bases between. This CDR3 spans 14 amino acids.

The genes are TRBV5-1 and TRBJ1-1, with TRBD1 as a possible D gene (5 bases). The length of the CDR3 is 12 residues. CDR1 SGHRS and CDR2 YFSETQ come from the germline V gene. V lost 3 bases to trimming and J lost 9 bases, with 12 bases between them. The CDR3 protein is CASSWGTGKAFF. The CDR3 DNA follows: TGCGCCAGCAGCTGGGGGACGGGGAAAGCTTTCTTT.

The chain employs TRBV7-8 and TRBJ2-3, with TRBD1 matching over 8 bases. Trimming at V came to 5 bases and at J to 1 base, leaving 14 bases not matched to a gene. This CDR3 spans 18 amino acids. CDR1 and CDR2 from the germline V gene are SGHVS and FQNEAQ. CDR3 DNA sequence: TGTGCCAGCAGCCCCGGTACCACCAGGGGGCAGGGCACAGATACGCAGTATTTT. This encodes CASSPGTTRGQGTDTQYF.

The CDR3, as DNA: TGTGCCAGCAGCGTAGCTACAGGGGACTACGAGCAGTACTTC. Translated: CASSVATGDYEQYF. The gene calls are TRBV9 and TRBJ2-7; TRBD1 matches at 7 bases. V lost 0 bases and J lost 3; bases outside the gene matches: 3. The CDR3 extends over 14 amino acids. CDR1 and CDR2 (germline): SGDLS, YYNGEE.

The chain employs TRBV29-1 and TRBJ2-7, with TRBD2 matching 7 bases. J gave up 3 bases and V 6 bases, and 11 bases lay outside the gene matches. The CDR3 runs 14 residues. Germline values: CDR1 SQVTM, CDR2 ANQGSEA. The CDR3 loop reads CSVGGFLNHYEQYF. CDR3 nucleotides: TGCAGCGTCGGGGGGTTCCTTAACCACTACGAGCAGTACTTC.

The rearrangement links TRBV6-6 to TRBJ2-1; TRBD1 agrees at 8 bases. V was clipped by 6 bases and J by 6 bases; unmatched bases: 4. Germline CDR1 MNHNY, CDR2 SVGAGI (reference sequence). CDR3 length: 13 amino acids. The CDR3 region is CASSWTGSNEQFF. As DNA, the CDR3 is TGTGCCAGCAGCTGGACAGGGAGCAATGAGCAGTTCTTC.

The CDR3 bases are TGTGCCAGTAGTACCGACAGGAATCCCCCCTACGAGCAGTACTTC. Encoded protein: CASSTDRNPPYEQYF. The V call is TRBV19, the J call TRBJ2-7; tentative D call: TRBD1 (6 bases). Germline V gives CDR1 LNHDA, CDR2 SQIVND (reference sequence). There are 15 residues in the CDR3. Between the trimmed V and J ends, which lost 4 bases and 2 bases, there was a span of 15 bases.

The CDR3 bases are TGTGCCAGCAGCGCCACCCACTACGAGCAGTACTTC. The encoded protein is CASSATHYEQYF. This chain uses TRBV9 with TRBJ2-7; the D is unclear. Trimming took 3 bases from V and 3 from J, leaving 7 bases between them. Germline CDR1 reads SGDLS; CDR2 reads YYNGEE. This CDR3 region has 12 residues.

The chain couples TRBV28 to TRBJ2-7; 10 bases match TRBD2. Germline CDR1 and CDR2: MDHEN and SYDVKM. The V segment lost 3 bases and the J segment 4 bases; nucleotides outside the gene matches: 9. This CDR3 has 16 residues. The CDR3 protein is CASSFPSSGSMYEQYF. For the CDR3, the DNA is TGTGCCAGCAGTTTCCCTTCTAGCGGGAGCATGTACGAGCAGTACTTC.

The chain has TRBV9 and TRBJ2-7; D is undetermined. Germline V lookup: CDR1 SGDLS, CDR2 YYNGEE. CDR3 length: 15 residues. V gave up 0 bases and J gave up 2 bases, with 12 bases separating them. CDR3 region: CASSVGEASAYEQYF. The CDR3 DNA reads as TGTGCCAGCAGCGTAGGCGAGGCGTCAGCCTACGAGCAGTACTTC.